Sequencing of this T cell receptor beta chain was carried out in a study of OX40 agonist ivuxolimab in advanced cancers. The sampling schedule covered blood at baseline, cycle 4 day 1, and cycle 7 day 1. Data came from immunoSEQ multiplex PCR; TCRdb stores just in-frame clones and leaves some out. The sample holds about 71,000 clones; around 94% are singletons and the top ten take less than 20%. The germline gives CDR1 SGHTA, CDR2 FQGNSA. The CDR3 sequence is 14 residues long. V was pared by 6 bases and J by 9 bases, with 18 bases between. The specimen was CD4+ or CD8+ T cells sorted from blood, collected in a trial of the OX40 agonist ivuxolimab. J is TRBJ2-1 and V is TRBV7-2; D perhaps matches TRBD2 (5 bases). This sequence originates from an adult with an advanced solid tumor such as melanoma, head and neck, liver or kidney cancer. Here the CDR3 reads CASRGVLPLAEQFF. In nucleotides, the CDR3 is TGTGCCAGCAGGGGAGTACTCCCGTTAGCTGAGCAGTTCTTC.